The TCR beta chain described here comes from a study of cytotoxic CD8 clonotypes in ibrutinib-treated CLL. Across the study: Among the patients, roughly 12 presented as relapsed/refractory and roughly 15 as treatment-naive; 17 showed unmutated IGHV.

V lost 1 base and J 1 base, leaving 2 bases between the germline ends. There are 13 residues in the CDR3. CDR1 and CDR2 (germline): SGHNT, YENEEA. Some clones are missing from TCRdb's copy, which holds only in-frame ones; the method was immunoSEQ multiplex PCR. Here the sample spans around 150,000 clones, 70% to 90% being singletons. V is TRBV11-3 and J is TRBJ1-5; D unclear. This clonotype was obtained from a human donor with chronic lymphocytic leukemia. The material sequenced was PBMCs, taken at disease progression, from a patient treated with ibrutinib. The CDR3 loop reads CASSLVSNQPQHF. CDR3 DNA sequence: TGTGCCAGCAGCTTAGTAAGCAATCAGCCCCAGCATTTT.